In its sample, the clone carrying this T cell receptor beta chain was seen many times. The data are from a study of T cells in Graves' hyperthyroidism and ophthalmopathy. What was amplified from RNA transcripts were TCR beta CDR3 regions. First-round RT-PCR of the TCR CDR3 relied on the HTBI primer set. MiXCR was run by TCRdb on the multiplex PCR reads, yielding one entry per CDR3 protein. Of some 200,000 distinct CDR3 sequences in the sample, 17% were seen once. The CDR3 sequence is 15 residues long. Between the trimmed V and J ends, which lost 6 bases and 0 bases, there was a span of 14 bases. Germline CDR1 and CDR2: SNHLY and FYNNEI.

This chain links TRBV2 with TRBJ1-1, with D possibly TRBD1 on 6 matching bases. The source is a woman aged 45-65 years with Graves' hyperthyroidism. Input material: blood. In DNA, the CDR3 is TGTGCCAGCAGGTACTGGACAGCTATGAACACTGAAGCTTTCTTT. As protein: CASRYWTAMNTEAFF.